This entry lists 22 T cell receptor beta chains sequenced from one sample in a study of blood T cell repertoires in COVID-19. The assay was immunoSEQ multiplex PCR, and TCRdb's table has in-frame clones only and misses some. Of 50,000 or so clones in the sample, about 89% are singletons; the top ten hold 6.4%. The sequencing input was peripheral blood. The receptors were sampled from a man aged 65-85 years with active COVID-19.

This clone was observed a single time. The chain recombines TRBV18 with TRBJ2-7, with D tentatively TRBD2 (6 bases). The germline gives CDR1 KGHSH, CDR2 LQKENI. The CDR3 loop spans 14 amino acids. V was cut by 0 bases and J by 4 bases, with 10 bases left in between. CDR3 region: CASSPPGGGYEQYF. The CDR3 coding sequence is TGTGCCAGCTCACCACCGGGGGGTGGATACGAGCAGTACTTC.

This chain joins TRBV7-9 and TRBJ2-5; the match to TRBD2 covers 9 bases. Germline V gene data show CDR1 as SEHNR and CDR2 as FQNEAQ (reference sequence). Germline trimming cut 4 bases from V and 1 base from J; bases unmatched to any gene: 7. This CDR3 has 16 amino acids. The CDR3 loop reads CASSSGDSGGQETQYF. In DNA, the CDR3 is TGTGCCAGCAGCTCCGGTGATAGCGGGGGCCAAGAGACCCAGTACTTC. The complete variable domain, with remaining parts taken from reference TRBV7-9 and TRBJ2-5, reads DTGVSQNPRHKITKRGQNVTFRCDPISEHNRLYWYRQTLGQGPEFLTYFQNEAQLEKSRLLSDRFSAERPKGSFSTLEIQRTEQGDSAMYLCASSSGDSGGQETQYFGPGTRLLVL.

The chain joins TRBV19 to TRBJ2-1; D uncertain. The CDR3 contains 12 residues. V lost 1 base and J 6 bases, leaving 4 bases between the germline ends. Germline CDR1 and CDR2: LNHDA and SQIVND (reference sequence). The CDR3 DNA follows: TGTGCCAGTAGTATAGCCGGCAATGAGCAGTTCTTC. Its translation: CASSIAGNEQFF.

This clone was counted once. The junction does not match germline at one end; this may be a read error. CDR3 residues: CANSFITEAFF. The CDR3 coding sequence is TGTGCCAACAGCTTCATCACTGAAGCTTTCTTT. The V call is TRBV7-9, the J call TRBJ1-1; unclear D gene. Germline loops: CDR1 SEHNR, CDR2 FQNEAQ (reference sequence). CDR3 length equals 11 residues.

Within the sample, this clone is medium-sized. This chain links TRBV4-3 with TRBJ2-2, with D possibly TRBD1 on 6 matching bases. CDR3 length: 17 amino acids. Trimming pared 0 bases from V and 1 base from J, leaving 12 bases between. CDR1 and CDR2 from the germline V gene are LGHNA and YSLEER. The CDR3 loop reads CASSQDGETGNTGELFF. Here the CDR3 DNA reads TGCGCCAGCAGCCAAGATGGCGAGACAGGGAACACCGGGGAGCTGTTTTTT.

In its sample, this clone was seen once. The CDR3: CASSSMGQGRGGELFF. The CDR3 coding sequence is TGTGCCAGCAGCTCGATGGGACAGGGGCGTGGCGGGGAGCTGTTTTTT. The V and J genes are TRBV7-8 and TRBJ2-2; 10 positions match TRBD1. Germline trimming cut 4 bases from V and 7 bases from J; bases unmatched to any gene: 9. Germline lookup yields CDR1 SGHVS and CDR2 FQNEAQ. The CDR3 is 16 residues long. The full variable domain, rest sourced from reference TRBV7-8 and TRBJ2-2, is GAGVSQSPRYKVAKRGQDVALRCDPISGHVSLFWYQQALGQGPEFLTYFQNEAQLDKSGLPSDRFFAERPEGSVSTLKIQRTQQEDSAVYLCASSSMGQGRGGELFFGEGSRLTVL.

J is TRBJ2-2 and V is TRBV5-4; D gene uncertain. Germline CDR1 is SGHNT and CDR2 is YYREEE (reference sequence). The V end lost 4 bases, the J end lost 1 base, and 14 bases lay between the germline ends. The CDR3 length is 16 residues. Here the CDR3 reads CASSPSSSVNTGELFF. The CDR3 nucleotides read TGTGCCAGCAGCCCAAGCTCGAGTGTGAACACCGGGGAGCTGTTTTTT. The entire variable domain, with the rest obtained from reference TRBV5-4 and TRBJ2-2, is as follows: ETGVTQSPTHLIKTRGQQVTLRCSSQSGHNTVSWYQQALGQGPQFIFQYYREEENGRGNFPPRFSGLQFPNYSSELNVNALELDDSALYLCASSPSSSVNTGELFFGEGSRLTVL.

V usage is TRBV7-2 and J usage is TRBJ1-1; TRBD1 is a possible D gene (5 bases). Germline V gene sequence: CDR1 SGHTA, CDR2 FQGNSA. The CDR3 contains 16 residues. Trimming took off 5 bases at V and 6 bases at J, with 22 bases between the two ends. DNA of the CDR3: TGTGCCAGCAGCCCTAGACAACGGGGGGACCCCTCTGAAGCTTTCTTT. It yields the protein CASSPRQRGDPSEAFF.

The V gene is TRBV3-1 (or the pseudogene TRBV3-2), the J gene TRBJ1-5; D may be TRBD1 (5 bases). Germline V gene lookup returns CDR1 LGHDT and CDR2 YNNKEL (reference sequence). Trimming stripped 1 base from V and 9 bases from J, with 16 bases between. This CDR3 has 15 residues. CDR3 nucleotide sequence: TGTGCCAGCAGCCAAGGAAGGGCAGGGTTTACGCCCCAGCATTTT. This sequence encodes CASSQGRAGFTPQHF.

The chain employs TRBV19 and TRBJ2-3; 7 positions agree with TRBD2. V lost 3 bases and J lost 2; bases outside the gene matches: 5. The CDR3 totals 15 residues. Germline assignment: CDR1 LNHDA and CDR2 SQIVND (reference sequence). The CDR3 region is CASSIGGGDTDTQYF. CDR3 nucleotides: TGTGCCAGTAGTATCGGCGGGGGAGACACAGATACGCAGTATTTT.

The chain carries TRBV5-8 and TRBJ2-7; D is unclear. CDR3 length equals 14 residues. Looked up from germline, CDR1 is SGHTS and CDR2 is YDEGEE. The V end was cut by 2 bases, the J end by 0 bases, with 9 bases between. The DNA for the CDR3 is TGTGCCAGCAGCTTAACAAGGAGCTCCTACGAGCAGTACTTC. Protein sequence: CASSLTRSSYEQYF. The entire variable domain, with the rest obtained from reference TRBV5-8 and TRBJ2-7, is as follows: EAGVTQSPTHLIKTRGQQATLRCSPISGHTSVYWYQQALGLGLQFLLWYDEGEERNRGNFPPRFSGRQFPNYSSELNVNALELEDSALYLCASSLTRSSYEQYFGPGTRLTVT.

The V and J genes are TRBV7-8 and TRBJ1-5; 7 nucleotides align to TRBD1. Germline CDR1 is SGHVS and CDR2 is FQNEAQ. The CDR3 loop spans 14 amino acids. V was clipped by 5 bases and J by 6 bases; unmatched bases: 7. The CDR3 is CASSLDRVAQPQHF. CDR3 DNA sequence: TGTGCCAGCAGCCTTGACAGGGTTGCTCAGCCCCAGCATTTT.

The rearrangement joins TRBV7-3 to TRBJ2-1, with D maybe TRBD1 (6 bases). The germline V gene encodes CDR1 SGHTA and CDR2 FQGTGA. The V end lost 1 base, the J end lost 5 bases, and 12 bases lay between the germline ends. The CDR3 totals 15 residues. CDR3 region: CASSLSGGAHNEQFF. The CDR3 nucleotides are TGTGCCAGCAGCTTAAGTGGGGGCGCCCACAATGAGCAGTTCTTC. Variable domain in full (rest from reference TRBV7-3 and TRBJ2-1): GAGVSQTPSNKVTEKGKYVELRCDPISGHTALYWYRQSLGQGPEFLIYFQGTGAADDSGLPNDRFFAVRPEGSVSTLKIQRTERGDSAVYLCASSLSGGAHNEQFFGPGTRLTVL.

The CDR3 sequence: CASSSQGVAQETQYF. In DNA form, the CDR3 reads TGTGCCAGCAGCTCGCAGGGTGTGGCCCAAGAGACCCAGTACTTC. The rearrangement uses TRBV5-4 and TRBJ2-5, with D possibly TRBD1 on 5 matching bases. CDR1 and CDR2 from the germline V gene are SGHNT and YYREEE (reference sequence). The CDR3 loop spans 15 amino acids. Trimming stripped 3 bases from V and 1 base from J, with 13 bases between.

The chain employs TRBV5-1 and TRBJ2-7; the match to TRBD1 covers 11 bases. From germline, CDR1 is SGHRS and CDR2 YFSETQ. The CDR3 extends over 15 amino acids. V was pared by 0 bases and J by 6 bases, with 5 bases of the junction left unmatched. The CDR3 DNA is TGCGCCAGCAGCTTGGATGGACAGGGGGCTCGCGAGCAGTACTTC. It encodes CASSLDGQGAREQYF.

The CDR3 DNA reads as TGTGCCAGCAGTTACTCACTAGCGGGGGGCTCAGATACGCAGTATTTT. Translation gives CASSYSLAGGSDTQYF. The chain carries TRBV6-5 and TRBJ2-3, with TRBD2 identical over 12 bases. Germline loops: CDR1 MNHEY, CDR2 SVGAGI. After removal of 0 bases from V and 4 bases from J, the junction contained 2 bases not matched to a gene. The CDR3 totals 16 residues.

The V and J genes are TRBV19 and TRBJ1-2, with 12 nucleotides matching TRBD1. The CDR3 extends over 16 amino acids. Looked up from germline, CDR1 is LNHDA and CDR2 is SQIVND (reference sequence). V lost 3 bases and J lost 6; bases outside the gene matches: 8. The CDR3, as DNA: TGTGCCAGTAGTATCCTCCGGGACAGGGGGCCGAATGGCTACACCTTC. This sequence encodes CASSILRDRGPNGYTF.

CDR3 sequence (DNA): TGTGCCAGCAGCCCCCAGGGAGGGGGAGCCTACGAGCAGTACTTC. This encodes CASSPQGGGAYEQYF. J is TRBJ2-7 and V is TRBV5-4, with D perhaps matching TRBD2 (7 bases). The germline V gene has CDR1 SGHNT and CDR2 YYREEE (reference sequence). There are 15 residues in the CDR3. Trimming cost V 4 bases and J 2 bases, with 16 bases left between them.

The V gene is TRBV4-1, the J gene TRBJ2-1; 9 nucleotides line up with TRBD1. Germline CDR1 reads MGHRA; CDR2 reads YSYEKL. The CDR3 covers 18 residues. J was trimmed by 4 bases and V by 4 bases; bases with no gene match: 14. The CDR3 sequence is CASSRRTGGKFSYNEQFF. In nucleotides, the CDR3 is TGCGCCAGCAGCCGCCGAACAGGGGGCAAATTCTCGTACAATGAGCAGTTCTTC.

This chain links TRBV6-6 with TRBJ1-5; TRBD1 aligns across 10 bases. Per the germline V gene, CDR1 is MNHNY and CDR2 is SVGAGI (reference sequence). Germline trimming cut 4 bases from V and 6 bases from J; bases unmatched to any gene: 0. This CDR3 is 13 amino acids long. DNA for the CDR3: TGTGCCAGCAGTTGGGACAGGGGTCAGCCCCAGCATTTT. It specifies CASSWDRGQPQHF.

This chain uses TRBV12-3 or TRBV12-4 with TRBJ2-2; possible D gene TRBD1, 6 bases. V lost 5 bases and J 5 bases, leaving 9 bases between the germline ends. The CDR3 is 13 residues long. This chain's CDR3 is CASSQQGTGELFF. CDR3 in DNA: TGTGCCAGCAGTCAACAGGGAACCGGGGAGCTGTTTTTT.

This clone ranks as medium-sized. The chain links TRBV7-6 to TRBJ1-4; possible D gene TRBD1, 5 bases. Between the trimmed V and J ends, which lost 1 base and 6 bases, there was a span of 12 bases. The CDR3 runs to 15 residues. Germline CDR1 is SGHVS and CDR2 is FNYEAQ. The CDR3 loop reads CASSLEPGGDEKLFF. CDR3 coding DNA: TGTGCCAGCAGCTTAGAGCCAGGAGGGGATGAAAAACTGTTTTTT.